These 9 T cell receptor beta chains originate from one sample sequenced in a study of graft-versus-host responses after intestinal transplantation (dated by TCRdb to 2020 to 2023). Dithiothreitol, EDTA incubations and collagenase D digestion were used to isolate intraepithelial and lamina propria lymphocytes from graft specimens. Receptors were amplified or captured by the immunoSEQ multiplex PCR assay. The source is immuneACCESS, and TCRdb retained only in-frame sequences with V and J called. Part of the clones is not carried over; for the studies checked, unresolved V genes explain less than half of this, and the remainder is unexplained. This sample lists about 37,000 clones; approximately 90% were detected once. Of the sample, approximately 18% falls within the top ten clones. This material consisted of ileum tissue, taken roughly 200 days after intestinal transplant. All receptors derive from a human patient who received an intestinal transplant, so some T cells may come from the graft donor.

The V call is TRBV5-1, the J call TRBJ1-1; no definite D call. Germline CDR1 SGHRS, CDR2 YFSETQ. Trimming removed 2 bases from V and 6 bases from J, with 14 bases in between. This CDR3 is 14 amino acids long. The CDR3 protein is CASSFEGKRAEAFF. In DNA, the CDR3 is TGCGCCAGCAGCTTTGAAGGGAAGAGGGCTGAAGCTTTCTTT.

The J gene is TRBJ2-5, the V gene TRBV7-3; 7 nucleotides line up with TRBD1. Germline V gene data show CDR1 as SGHTA and CDR2 as FQGTGA. Germline trimming cut 2 bases from V and 2 bases from J; bases unmatched to any gene: 5. This CDR3 is built from 15 residues. CDR3 sequence: CASSLSGTVQETQYF. The CDR3 nucleotides are TGTGCCAGCAGCTTATCGGGGACAGTACAAGAGACCCAGTACTTC. Full variable domain (rest looked up from reference TRBV7-3 and TRBJ2-5): GAGVSQTPSNKVTEKGKYVELRCDPISGHTALYWYRQSLGQGPEFLIYFQGTGAADDSGLPNDRFFAVRPEGSVSTLKIQRTERGDSAVYLCASSLSGTVQETQYFGPGTRLLVL.

This clone was detected a few times. The rearrangement uses TRBV10-3 and TRBJ2-6; 8 bases align to TRBD1. The CDR3 has 17 amino acids. V was pared by 1 base and J by 1 base, with 3 bases of the junction left unmatched. Per the germline V gene, CDR1 is ENHRY and CDR2 is SYGVKD. CDR3 region: CAISEWTGLSGANVLTF. Written as DNA, the CDR3 is TGTGCCATCAGTGAGTGGACAGGGCTGTCTGGGGCCAACGTCCTGACTTTC.

This chain links TRBV11-2 with TRBJ2-1, with D unclear. The CDR3 consists of 12 residues. Germline V lookup: CDR1 SGHAT, CDR2 FQNNGV. Between the trimmed V and J ends, which lost 1 base and 9 bases, there was a span of 7 bases. CDR3 sequence reads: CASSLVVGEQFF. As DNA, the CDR3 is TGTGCCAGCAGCTTAGTAGTAGGTGAGCAGTTCTTC.

This clone was counted only a few times. The rearrangement joins TRBV19 to TRBJ1-5; D gene ambiguous. Germline V gene lookup returns CDR1 LNHDA and CDR2 SQIVND (reference sequence). CDR3 length: 12 amino acids. Trimming cost V 7 bases and J 3 bases, with 7 bases left between them. The CDR3 nucleotides read TGTGCCAGTAAACAGTCCAATCAGCCCCAGCATTTT. Amino acid sequence: CASKQSNQPQHF.

The chain uses TRBV7-9 and TRBJ1-1; 9 nucleotides match TRBD1. The CDR3 contains 15 residues. Trimming cost V 7 bases and J 4 bases; bases outside gene matches: 10. The V gene's germline CDR1 is SEHNR and CDR2 FQNEAQ (reference sequence). CDR3 sequence reads: CASMHRGLAPTEAFF. In DNA, the CDR3 is TGTGCCAGCATGCACAGGGGGCTTGCGCCCACTGAAGCTTTCTTT. The entire variable domain, with the rest obtained from reference TRBV7-9 and TRBJ1-1, is as follows: DTGVSQNPRHKITKRGQNVTFRCDPISEHNRLYWYRQTLGQGPEFLTYFQNEAQLEKSRLLSDRFSAERPKGSFSTLEIQRTEQGDSAMYLCASMHRGLAPTEAFFGQGTRLTVV.

Here the CDR3 DNA reads TGTGCCAGCAGCCGACCGGCGGGAGGGGGAACCGGGGAGCTGTTTTTT. Amino acids: CASSRPAGGGTGELFF. The chain combines TRBV27 with TRBJ2-2; 9 positions agree with TRBD2. Losses at the gene ends were 6 bases for V and 5 bases for J; bases not matched to a gene: 10. Per the germline V gene, CDR1 is MNHEY and CDR2 is SMNVEV (reference sequence). The CDR3 runs 16 residues.

The sample holds a few counts of this clone. The V call is TRBV5-1, the J call TRBJ2-2, with unresolved D. The CDR3 has 14 residues. The germline CDR1 and CDR2 sequences are SGHRS and YFSETQ. Trimming left V 3 bases short and J 6 bases short, with 12 bases between. The chain's CDR3 is CASSSRVVPGELFF. The CDR3 DNA follows: TGCGCCAGCAGCTCAAGGGTGGTCCCCGGGGAGCTGTTTTTT. Looking up the rest from reference TRBV5-1 and TRBJ2-2 gives the full variable domain: KAGVTQTPRYLIKTRGQQVTLSCSPISGHRSVSWYQQTPGQGLQFLFEYFSETQRNKGNFPGRFSGRQFSNSRSEMNVSTLELGDSALYLCASSSRVVPGELFFGEGSRLTVL.

The chain has TRBV6-1 and TRBJ1-6, with D hard to call. The V end was cut by 1 base, the J end by 8 bases, with 9 bases between. Germline V gene sequence: CDR1 MNHNS, CDR2 SASEGT. This CDR3 has 14 residues. The CDR3 protein is CASSEEGGYSPLHF. The CDR3 nucleotides read TGTGCCAGCAGTGAAGAAGGCGGCTATTCACCCCTCCACTTT.